These T cell receptor beta chains were read from a single sample in a study of cytomegalovirus exposure and HLA in healthy donors. Some clones are missing from TCRdb's copy, which holds only in-frame ones; the method was immunoSEQ multiplex PCR. The sample lists about 160,000 clones, approximately 70% occurring once. The sequencing sample was made of PBMCs. Receptor source: a man aged 40-55 years in good health and CMV-seropositive. Each CDR3 is given with its conserved first and last residue. Each record gives: D gene, CDR3 length, clone size, J gene, V gene, CDR3 DNA, CDR3 protein. D genes are given only for firm matches. Expanded clones get a size class; other rows say once, few or many, or leave the size out.

D: .
length: 15
size: .
J: TRBJ1-5
V: TRBV7-9
DNA: TGTGCCAGCAGCCAAGGGACGGGAGGCAATCAGCCCCAGCATTTT
CDR3: CASSQGTGGNQPQHF

D: TRBD1
length: 16
size: .
J: TRBJ2-7
V: TRBV10-3
DNA: TGTGCCATCAGAAATCCGGGACAGGGAGGCTCATACGAGCAGTACTTC
CDR3: CAIRNPGQGGSYEQYF

D: .
length: 15
size: once
J: TRBJ1-6
V: TRBV5-4
DNA: TGTGCCAGCAGCCAAGGGTCAGGGGTTGGATGGCCCCTCCACTTT
CDR3: CASSQGSGVGWPLHF

D: .
length: 15
size: .
J: TRBJ1-6
V: TRBV10-2
DNA: TGCGCCAGCAGTGAGATCGACAGTTCTAATTCACCCCTCCACTTT
CDR3: CASSEIDSSNSPLHF

D: TRBD1
length: 12
size: .
J: TRBJ2-7
V: TRBV5-4
DNA: TGTGCCAGCAGCCGAGACAGGGGCGAGCAGTACTTC
CDR3: CASSRDRGEQYF

D: TRBD1
length: 19
size: few
J: TRBJ1-1
V: TRBV9
DNA: TGTGCCAGCAGCGTAGGACCTACAGGGGGCCGAACTAATAACACTGAAGCTTTCTTT
CDR3: CASSVGPTGGRTNNTEAFF

D: .
length: 11
size: .
J: TRBJ2-2
V: TRBV7-3
DNA: TGTGCCACCTATGGCACCGGGGAGCTGTTTTTT
CDR3: CATYGTGELFF

D: TRBD2
length: 16
size: .
J: TRBJ2-3
V: TRBV7-7
DNA: TGTGCTAGCAGCCGTAGACTAGCGGGGTCCACAGATACGCAGTATTTT
CDR3: CASSRRLAGSTDTQYF

D: TRBD1
length: 15
size: .
J: TRBJ2-6
V: TRBV29-1
DNA: TGCAGCGCCCGGGACAGCCACTCTGGGGCCAACGTCCTGACTTTC
CDR3: CSARDSHSGANVLTF

D: TRBD1
length: 15
size: .
J: TRBJ1-2
V: TRBV5-6
DNA: TGTGCCAGCAGCTTCCCTGGGACAGAGAACTATGGCTACACCTTC
CDR3: CASSFPGTENYGYTF

D: TRBD1
length: 16
size: .
J: TRBJ2-6
V: TRBV19
DNA: TGTGCCAGTAGGCCGACAGGGAGCTCTGGGGCCAACGTCCTGACTTTC
CDR3: CASRPTGSSGANVLTF

D: .
length: 14
size: .
J: TRBJ2-2
V: TRBV29-1
DNA: TGCAGCGTTGAAAGGGGGATGGGCACCGGGGAGCTGTTTTTT
CDR3: CSVERGMGTGELFF

D: TRBD2
length: 17
size: few
J: TRBJ2-2
V: TRBV2
DNA: TGTGCCAGCAGCCCAGGGTTCCTAGCGGGGAGGGCCGGGGAGCTGTTTTTT
CDR3: CASSPGFLAGRAGELFF

D: TRBD1
length: 16
size: .
J: TRBJ1-1
V: TRBV9
DNA: TGTGCCAGCAGCGAGTGGGCGGACAGGGGTAAAGCTGAAGCTTTCTTT
CDR3: CASSEWADRGKAEAFF

D: TRBD1
length: 13
size: once
J: TRBJ1-2
V: TRBV7-9
DNA: TGTGCCAGCAGCTCGGGACAGGGTTATGGCTACACCTTC
CDR3: CASSSGQGYGYTF

D: .
length: 13
size: few
J: TRBJ2-5
V: TRBV6-1
DNA: TGTGCCAGCAGAGCCCCCCTCCTGGAGACCCAGTACTTC
CDR3: CASRAPLLETQYF

D: TRBD1
length: 16
size: .
J: TRBJ1-1
V: TRBV19
DNA: TGTGCCAGTAGTCACCGGGACAGCAGAGTGAACACTGAAGCTTTCTTT
CDR3: CASSHRDSRVNTEAFF

D: TRBD1
length: 18
size: .
J: TRBJ1-1
V: TRBV5-1
DNA: TGCGCCAGCAGCCCTAGATCCTGGGACAGGAATTTGGACACTGAAGCTTTCTTT
CDR3: CASSPRSWDRNLDTEAFF

D: .
length: 14
size: .
J: TRBJ1-2
V: TRBV6-5
DNA: TGTGCCAGCAGTTACCCGGGGGGGGTAGGAGGCTACACCTTC
CDR3: CASSYPGGVGGYTF

D: .
length: 15
size: medium-sized
J: TRBJ1-3
V: TRBV18
DNA: TGTGCCAGCTCACCCCCGGACATCTCTGGAAACACCATATATTTT
CDR3: CASSPPDISGNTIYF

D: .
length: 14
size: .
J: TRBJ2-1
V: TRBV12-5
DNA: TGTGCTAGTGGTTTGGGGCACGGGAACAATGAGCAGTTCTTC
CDR3: CASGLGHGNNEQFF

D: TRBD2
length: 14
size: .
J: TRBJ2-7
V: TRBV19
DNA: TGTGCCAGTAGTCCCGCGGGGGGACCCTACGAGCAGTACTTC
CDR3: CASSPAGGPYEQYF

D: TRBD2
length: 12
size: .
J: TRBJ2-3
V: TRBV19
DNA: TGTGCCAGTAGCCCCGGGGGGGATACGCAGTATTTT
CDR3: CASSPGGDTQYF

D: TRBD1
length: 15
size: .
J: TRBJ1-1
V: TRBV4-3
DNA: TGCGCCAGCAGCCAAGGAGGGACAGGGAGGCCTGAAGCTTTCTTT
CDR3: CASSQGGTGRPEAFF

D: .
length: 15
size: .
J: TRBJ2-3
V: TRBV5-6
DNA: TGTGCCAGCAGCTTGGGACAGAGAAACACAGATACGCAGTATTTT
CDR3: CASSLGQRNTDTQYF

D: .
length: 19
size: .
J: TRBJ2-1
V: TRBV4-3
DNA: TGCGCCAGCAGCCAAGATCTAAGCGGGTTGGAGATACACTACAATGAGCAGTTCTTC
CDR3: CASSQDLSGLEIHYNEQFF

D: .
length: 15
size: .
J: TRBJ2-3
V: TRBV4-3
DNA: TGCGCCAGCAGCCAAGATCAGCTAGCCCCAGATACGCAGTATTTT
CDR3: CASSQDQLAPDTQYF

D: .
length: 13
size: .
J: TRBJ1-3
V: TRBV10-3
DNA: TGTGCCTCCGGGGGTTACTCTGGAAACACCATATATTTT
CDR3: CASGGYSGNTIYF

D: TRBD1
length: 16
size: .
J: TRBJ2-6
V: TRBV7-9
DNA: TGTGCCAGCAGGACAGGGGACCGCTCTGGGGCCAACGTCCTGACTTTC
CDR3: CASRTGDRSGANVLTF

D: TRBD1
length: 13
size: few
J: TRBJ1-2
V: TRBV6-1
DNA: TGTGCCAGCAGTGCCGACAGGGTCTATGGCTACACCTTC
CDR3: CASSADRVYGYTF

D: .
length: 15
size: .
J: TRBJ2-7
V: TRBV5-1
DNA: TGCGCCAGCAGCTTGGATGGCAGGGGATCGGGGGAGCAGTACTTC
CDR3: CASSLDGRGSGEQYF

D: .
length: 12
size: few
J: TRBJ1-1
V: TRBV19
DNA: TGTGCCAGTAGTATAGCAGGGGTTGAAGCTTTCTTT
CDR3: CASSIAGVEAFF

D: TRBD1
length: 14
size: .
J: TRBJ2-5
V: TRBV4-3
DNA: TGCGCCAGCAGCCAGGGGACAGGGGCCGAGACCCAGTACTTC
CDR3: CASSQGTGAETQYF

D: .
length: 15
size: .
J: TRBJ1-5
V: TRBV13
DNA: TGTGCCAGCAGCTTAAGGCTAGCCAGCAATCAGCCCCAGCATTTT
CDR3: CASSLRLASNQPQHF

D: TRBD1
length: 15
size: few
J: TRBJ2-7
V: TRBV7-2
DNA: TGTGCCAGCAGCTTAGGACAGGGTGGGACCTACGAGCAGTACTTC
CDR3: CASSLGQGGTYEQYF

D: TRBD2
length: 16
size: .
J: TRBJ2-3
V: TRBV13
DNA: TGTGCCAGCAGCTTACCTAGCGGGGGGGCCGTAGATACGCAGTATTTT
CDR3: CASSLPSGGAVDTQYF

D: TRBD1
length: 12
size: .
J: TRBJ2-7
V: TRBV30
DNA: TGTGCCTGGTCGACAGGGGCCTACGAGCAGTACTTC
CDR3: CAWSTGAYEQYF

D: .
length: 15
size: .
J: TRBJ2-5
V: TRBV10-3
DNA: TGTGCCATCAGTGAGACCGGGGGACTCCAGGAGACCCAGTACTTC
CDR3: CAISETGGLQETQYF

D: TRBD1
length: 14
size: .
J: TRBJ2-7
V: TRBV9
DNA: TGTGCCAGCAGCCTGGGACAGGGTTTCGACGAGCAGTACTTC
CDR3: CASSLGQGFDEQYF

D: TRBD1
length: 18
size: .
J: TRBJ2-5
V: TRBV18
DNA: TGTGCCAGCTCACCACCGACCAATGGGAGACAGGGGAGGGAGACCCAGTACTTC
CDR3: CASSPPTNGRQGRETQYF